This is a list of T cell receptor beta chains from one sample in a study of memory CD4+ T cells and cytomegalovirus serostatus. The table came from immunoSEQ multiplex PCR; TCRdb's copy has only in-frame clones and leaves some out. The sample has tens of thousands of clones, around 77% seen once. The sequencing input was memory CD4+ T cells from blood. These receptor sequences come from an adult in good health and CMV-seronegative. Both conserved end residues are part of each CDR3. The order of the fields is clone size, J gene, V gene, D gene, CDR3 protein, CDR3 DNA. D genes are given only for firm matches. Not all rows give a size; the values are once, few, many and, for expanded clones, a class.

abundance: NA
j_gene: TRBJ2-7
v_gene: TRBV29-1
d_gene: NA
CDR3aa: CSVGRGVSSYEQYF
CDR3nt: TGCAGCGTTGGGAGGGGGGTCAGCTCCTACGAGCAGTACTTC

abundance: once
j_gene: TRBJ1-5
v_gene: TRBV28
d_gene: TRBD1
CDR3aa: CASSLTLQGAGNQPQHF
CDR3nt: TGTGCCAGCAGTTTAACCCTACAGGGGGCGGGCAATCAGCCCCAGCATTTT

abundance: few
j_gene: TRBJ1-2
v_gene: TRBV20-1
d_gene: NA
CDR3aa: CSARYPEGYTF
CDR3nt: TGCAGTGCTAGATATCCGGAGGGCTACACCTTC

abundance: NA
j_gene: TRBJ2-2
v_gene: TRBV7-6
d_gene: NA
CDR3aa: CASSPRDTPTGELFF
CDR3nt: TGTGCCAGCAGCCCCAGGGATACCCCCACCGGGGAGCTGTTTTTT

abundance: NA
j_gene: TRBJ2-3
v_gene: TRBV6-1
d_gene: NA
CDR3aa: CASSERGTDTQYF
CDR3nt: TGTGCCAGCAGTGAACGGGGCACAGATACGCAGTATTTT

abundance: NA
j_gene: TRBJ2-5
v_gene: TRBV7-8
d_gene: TRBD2
CDR3aa: CASSPWGLAGEETQYF
CDR3nt: TGTGCCAGCAGCCCGTGGGGACTAGCGGGAGAAGAGACCCAGTACTTC

abundance: NA
j_gene: TRBJ1-2
v_gene: TRBV6-1
d_gene: NA
CDR3aa: CASSERLEGYTF
CDR3nt: TGTGCCAGCAGTGAAAGACTTGAGGGCTACACCTTC

abundance: NA
j_gene: TRBJ1-1
v_gene: TRBV5-6
d_gene: NA
CDR3aa: CASYSFAEGGNTEAFF
CDR3nt: TGTGCCAGCTATTCATTTGCGGAGGGGGGGAACACTGAAGCTTTCTTT

abundance: once
j_gene: TRBJ2-7
v_gene: TRBV19
d_gene: NA
CDR3aa: CASASAGMIGRAGEQYF
CDR3nt: TGTGCCAGTGCCTCGGCGGGCATGATCGGGAGAGCGGGCGAGCAGTACTTC

abundance: NA
j_gene: TRBJ2-5
v_gene: TRBV19
d_gene: NA
CDR3aa: CASSGGGRETQYF
CDR3nt: TGTGCCAGTAGTGGCGGGGGCAGGGAGACCCAGTACTTC

abundance: NA
j_gene: TRBJ2-1
v_gene: TRBV5-1
d_gene: TRBD2
CDR3aa: CASSLAPGLAGNEQFF
CDR3nt: TGCGCCAGCAGCTTGGCGCCGGGACTAGCGGGAAATGAGCAGTTCTTC

abundance: NA
j_gene: TRBJ2-3
v_gene: TRBV6-1
d_gene: NA
CDR3aa: CASSGLFGGSTDTQYF
CDR3nt: TGTGCCAGCAGTGGTCTGTTTGGCGGTAGCACAGATACGCAGTATTTT

abundance: few
j_gene: TRBJ1-1
v_gene: TRBV30
d_gene: NA
CDR3aa: CAWSARGGNTEAFF
CDR3nt: TGTGCCTGGAGTGCTCGGGGAGGGAATACTGAAGCTTTCTTT

abundance: NA
j_gene: TRBJ2-3
v_gene: TRBV27
d_gene: NA
CDR3aa: CASSLSFTDTQYF
CDR3nt: TGTGCCAGCAGTTTATCCTTCACAGATACGCAGTATTTT

abundance: NA
j_gene: TRBJ1-3
v_gene: TRBV27
d_gene: NA
CDR3aa: CASSGGAGDSVNTIYF
CDR3nt: TGTGCCAGCAGTGGTGGGGCGGGAGATTCGGTAAACACCATATATTTT

abundance: few
j_gene: TRBJ1-5
v_gene: TRBV5-6
d_gene: TRBD1
CDR3aa: CASSLGQGVNNQPQHF
CDR3nt: TGTGCCAGCAGCTTGGGACAGGGAGTTAACAATCAGCCCCAGCATTTT

abundance: NA
j_gene: TRBJ1-2
v_gene: TRBV30
d_gene: NA
CDR3aa: CAWSRENSYTF
CDR3nt: TGTGCCTGGAGCCGGGAAAATAGCTACACCTTC

abundance: NA
j_gene: TRBJ2-7
v_gene: TRBV5-1
d_gene: TRBD1
CDR3aa: CASSWGQTNYEQYF
CDR3nt: TGCGCCAGCAGCTGGGGACAGACCAACTACGAGCAGTACTTC

abundance: NA
j_gene: TRBJ2-2
v_gene: TRBV6-1
d_gene: NA
CDR3aa: CASQDGGLNTGELFF
CDR3nt: TGTGCCAGCCAAGATGGGGGCCTGAACACCGGGGAGCTGTTTTTT

abundance: NA
j_gene: TRBJ2-7
v_gene: TRBV6-1
d_gene: NA
CDR3aa: CASSQQGEQYF
CDR3nt: TGTGCCAGCAGTCAACAGGGCGAGCAGTACTTC

abundance: NA
j_gene: TRBJ2-2
v_gene: TRBV5-1
d_gene: TRBD1
CDR3aa: CASQGTGGTGELFF
CDR3nt: TGCGCCAGCCAAGGGACAGGGGGCACCGGGGAGCTGTTTTTT

abundance: once
j_gene: TRBJ1-1
v_gene: TRBV7-8
d_gene: NA
CDR3aa: CASSQQGGGTEAFF
CDR3nt: TGTGCCAGCAGCCAACAGGGAGGTGGCACTGAAGCTTTCTTT

abundance: NA
j_gene: TRBJ2-6
v_gene: TRBV10-1
d_gene: NA
CDR3aa: CASSGGSGSGANVLTF
CDR3nt: TGCGCCAGCAGTGGGGGCAGTGGGTCTGGGGCCAACGTCCTGACTTTC

abundance: NA
j_gene: TRBJ2-6
v_gene: TRBV14
d_gene: NA
CDR3aa: CASSQPGHLAGANVLTF
CDR3nt: TGTGCCAGCAGCCAGCCGGGACACCTAGCTGGGGCCAACGTCCTGACTTTC

abundance: NA
j_gene: TRBJ2-7
v_gene: TRBV5-1
d_gene: TRBD1
CDR3aa: CASSPQGNSYEQYF
CDR3nt: TGCGCCAGCAGCCCACAGGGGAATTCCTACGAGCAGTACTTC

abundance: NA
j_gene: TRBJ1-3
v_gene: TRBV6-5
d_gene: NA
CDR3aa: CASTRGPGNTIYF
CDR3nt: TGTGCCAGCACCAGGGGTCCTGGAAACACCATATATTTT

abundance: NA
j_gene: TRBJ2-3
v_gene: TRBV11-2
d_gene: TRBD2
CDR3aa: CASSLLAGSTDTQYF
CDR3nt: TGTGCCAGCAGCTTACTAGCGGGGTCCACAGATACGCAGTATTTT

abundance: NA
j_gene: TRBJ1-1
v_gene: TRBV29-1
d_gene: TRBD1
CDR3aa: CSIRTGANTEAFF
CDR3nt: TGCAGCATTCGGACAGGGGCGAACACTGAAGCTTTCTTT

abundance: once
j_gene: TRBJ2-7
v_gene: TRBV18
d_gene: NA
CDR3aa: CASSPPGRGTSYEQYF
CDR3nt: TGTGCCAGCTCACCACCTGGCCGGGGAACCTCCTACGAGCAGTACTTC

abundance: NA
j_gene: TRBJ1-4
v_gene: TRBV4-1
d_gene: TRBD1
CDR3aa: CASSLNVQGAGNEKLFF
CDR3nt: TGCGCCAGCAGCCTAAACGTACAGGGGGCGGGTAATGAAAAACTGTTTTTT

abundance: NA
j_gene: TRBJ2-5
v_gene: TRBV5-1
d_gene: NA
CDR3aa: CASSSLVRARETQYF
CDR3nt: TGCGCCAGCAGCAGCCTGGTCAGGGCAAGAGAGACCCAGTACTTC

abundance: NA
j_gene: TRBJ2-5
v_gene: TRBV7-3
d_gene: TRBD2
CDR3aa: CASSLVAGGGLETQYF
CDR3nt: TGTGCCAGCAGCTTAGTTGCGGGGGGCGGTTTGGAGACCCAGTACTTC

abundance: once
j_gene: TRBJ1-1
v_gene: TRBV5-1
d_gene: NA
CDR3aa: CASSQTGTVNTEAFF
CDR3nt: TGCGCCAGCAGCCAAACCGGGACCGTGAACACTGAAGCTTTCTTT

abundance: NA
j_gene: TRBJ1-2
v_gene: TRBV6-5
d_gene: NA
CDR3aa: CASSLRGGQNYGYTF
CDR3nt: TGTGCCAGCAGCTTACGAGGGGGGCAAAATTATGGCTACACCTTC

abundance: NA
j_gene: TRBJ2-7
v_gene: TRBV7-9
d_gene: TRBD1
CDR3aa: CASRDRSSYEQYF
CDR3nt: TGTGCCAGCAGGGACAGGAGCTCCTACGAGCAGTACTTC

abundance: NA
j_gene: TRBJ2-1
v_gene: TRBV28
d_gene: TRBD2
CDR3aa: CASSGGSGRANEQFF
CDR3nt: TGTGCCAGCAGCGGGGGTAGCGGGAGGGCAAATGAGCAGTTCTTC

abundance: NA
j_gene: TRBJ2-4
v_gene: TRBV9
d_gene: TRBD2
CDR3aa: CASSVGLAGGGNIQYF
CDR3nt: TGTGCCAGCAGCGTAGGGCTAGCGGGAGGCGGAAACATTCAGTACTTC

abundance: NA
j_gene: TRBJ2-7
v_gene: TRBV5-5
d_gene: NA
CDR3aa: CASSLRGTTYEQYF
CDR3nt: TGTGCCAGCAGCTTGCGGGGTACGACCTACGAGCAGTACTTC

abundance: NA
j_gene: TRBJ2-4
v_gene: TRBV28
d_gene: TRBD2
CDR3aa: CVASSGGAKNIQYF
CDR3nt: TGTGTCGCGAGTAGCGGGGGGGCAAAAAACATTCAGTACTTC

abundance: NA
j_gene: TRBJ1-2
v_gene: TRBV5-4
d_gene: TRBD1
CDR3aa: CASMPPEGATKTF
CDR3nt: TGTGCCAGCATGCCCCCGGAGGGGGCAACTAAAACCTTC

abundance: NA
j_gene: TRBJ1-1
v_gene: TRBV5-1
d_gene: TRBD1
CDR3aa: CASSPGQGPTFEAFF
CDR3nt: TGCGCCAGCAGCCCCGGACAGGGCCCAACCTTTGAAGCTTTCTTT

abundance: NA
j_gene: TRBJ2-5
v_gene: TRBV5-1
d_gene: NA
CDR3aa: CASSLDVGPQETQYF
CDR3nt: TGCGCCAGCAGCTTGGATGTGGGACCACAAGAGACCCAGTACTTC

abundance: NA
j_gene: TRBJ2-5
v_gene: TRBV7-6
d_gene: NA
CDR3aa: CASSSLRLTETQYF
CDR3nt: TGTGCCAGCAGCTCTCTCCGGTTGACGGAGACCCAGTACTTC

abundance: few
j_gene: TRBJ2-7
v_gene: TRBV7-8
d_gene: TRBD2
CDR3aa: CASSLRQGSTSGRRRILYEQYF
CDR3nt: TGTGCCAGCAGCTTAAGACAGGGATCCACTAGCGGGAGACGTCGTATCCTCTACGAGCAGTACTTC

abundance: NA
j_gene: TRBJ2-7
v_gene: TRBV20-1
d_gene: NA
CDR3aa: CSARNSIEQYF
CDR3nt: TGCAGTGCTAGGAACTCGATCGAGCAGTACTTC

abundance: medium-sized
j_gene: TRBJ1-5
v_gene: TRBV30
d_gene: NA
CDR3aa: CAWTVDSNQPQHF
CDR3nt: TGTGCCTGGACAGTAGATAGCAATCAGCCCCAGCATTTT

abundance: few
j_gene: TRBJ1-5
v_gene: TRBV2
d_gene: NA
CDR3aa: CASSRQDSNQPQHF
CDR3nt: TGTGCCAGCAGTCGACAAGATAGCAATCAGCCCCAGCATTTT

abundance: NA
j_gene: TRBJ2-7
v_gene: TRBV4-1
d_gene: NA
CDR3aa: CASSQDAIGALNEQYF
CDR3nt: TGCGCCAGCAGCCAAGACGCGATCGGAGCCCTAAACGAGCAGTACTTC

abundance: NA
j_gene: TRBJ1-2
v_gene: TRBV27
d_gene: NA
CDR3aa: CASSPPGSTGGYTF
CDR3nt: TGTGCCAGCAGCCCCCCCGGGTCCACCGGAGGCTACACCTTC

abundance: once
j_gene: TRBJ2-1
v_gene: TRBV11-2
d_gene: NA
CDR3aa: CASSAEYWRGNEQFF
CDR3nt: TGTGCCAGCAGCGCCGAATATTGGAGGGGTAATGAGCAGTTCTTC

abundance: NA
j_gene: TRBJ2-5
v_gene: TRBV29-1
d_gene: TRBD2
CDR3aa: CSVGGGTSGRETQYF
CDR3nt: TGCAGCGTTGGGGGTGGGACTAGCGGTAGAGAGACCCAGTACTTC